This T cell receptor (beta chain) was documented in a study of human thymus T cells. Thymus specimens were resections from corrective heart surgery. It was healthy Finnish infants having corrective surgery for congenital heart defects who were the donors. Profiled with immunoSEQ multiplex PCR; TCRdb holds only in-frame clones, not every one. The sample lists some 130,000 clones, around 94% occurring once. Overall study findings and caveats: There appeared to be biased usage of V and J genes in thymic and blood repertoires. Unrelated individuals had highly overlapping thymic repertoires, as reported in related research.

About this clone itself: Antigen: not known.

The CDR3 is 16 amino acids. CDR1 is LGHNA and CDR2 is YSLEER in the germline V gene. V shed 0 bases and J shed 10 bases, with 16 bases lying between them. This clonotype was sampled from a boy younger than two with a congenital heart defect but otherwise immunologically healthy. The chain couples TRBV4-3 to TRBJ1-6, with D unclear. Sequenced sample: thymus tissue. The CDR3 is CASSQDREGRRSPLHF. As DNA, the CDR3 is TGCGCCAGCAGCCAAGATCGCGAGGGCAGGAGGTCACCCCTCCACTTT.